This paragraph covers one TCR beta chain sequence. Its antigen is not known. There are 16 residues in the CDR3. Germline trimming cut 4 bases from V and 3 bases from J; bases unmatched to any gene: 9. Germline loops: CDR1 MDHEN, CDR2 SYDVKM. This entry comes from a study of shared clonotypes between healthy human individuals. Study outcomes and limitations: Exclusively blood specimens were collected; tissue repertoires likely differ.

The data were produced by immunoSEQ multiplex PCR, yet TCRdb's version contains in-frame clones alone and is incomplete. The top ten clones hold roughly 13% of a sample with some 470,000 clones, over 60% of them seen once. Sequenced material: PBMCs. The sequence was obtained from a woman aged 40 to 50 in good health. Some clones in this sample may be carry-over from other donors' samples. The chain uses TRBV28 and TRBJ1-1; the match to TRBD1 covers 9 bases. The CDR3: CASSSLQGAFYTEAFF. The CDR3 region has the DNA TGTGCCAGCAGTTCGCTACAGGGGGCGTTTTACACTGAAGCTTTCTTT.